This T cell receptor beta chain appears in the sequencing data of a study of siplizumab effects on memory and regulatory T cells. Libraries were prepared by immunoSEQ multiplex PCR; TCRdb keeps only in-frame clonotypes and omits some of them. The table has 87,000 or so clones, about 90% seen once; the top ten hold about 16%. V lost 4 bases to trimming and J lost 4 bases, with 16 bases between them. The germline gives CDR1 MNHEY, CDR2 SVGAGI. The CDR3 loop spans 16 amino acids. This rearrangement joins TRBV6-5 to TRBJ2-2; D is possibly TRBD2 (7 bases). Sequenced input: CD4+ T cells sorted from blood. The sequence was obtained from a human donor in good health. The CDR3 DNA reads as TGTGCCAGCAGTTCATGGGCGGGGGCTGGCACCGGGGAGCTGTTTTTT. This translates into CASSSWAGAGTGELFF.